The 9 T cell receptor beta chains in this list originate from one sample, sequenced in a study of blood T cell repertoires in COVID-19. Measured with immunoSEQ multiplex PCR; TCRdb has only the in-frame clones, and not every one. The sample holds roughly 300,000 clones; approximately 88% are singletons and the top ten take roughly 1.5%. Sequenced sample: peripheral blood. The source is a human donor with COVID-19, enrolled during active disease. The donor label of this sample is uncertain.

The chain is built from TRBV18 and TRBJ2-7; possibly TRBD2 for D (5 bases). The germline CDR1 and CDR2 sequences are KGHSH and LQKENI. CDR3 length: 12 amino acids. Trimming shortened V by 3 bases and J by 6 bases, and 9 bases separated the two germline ends. Written as DNA, the CDR3 is TGTGCCAGCTCACCTGGCGGGCTCGAGCAGTACTTC. The encoded protein is CASSPGGLEQYF.

The chain joins TRBV5-6 to TRBJ2-1; TRBD2 aligns across 14 bases. Germline CDR1 SGHDT, CDR2 YYEEEE. J lost 15 bases, V lost 3 bases, and 14 bases had no gene match. The CDR3 contains 16 residues. DNA of the CDR3: TGTGCCAGCAGCTATACTCCCGGGACTAGCGGGAGTAGGCTGTTCTTC. Protein product: CASSYTPGTSGSRLFF.

The CDR3 spells CAWSTVDLLHF. The CDR3 DNA sequence: TGTGCCTGGAGTACAGTGGATCTCCTCCACTTT. V is TRBV30 and J is TRBJ1-6, with no clear D. This CDR3 is built from 11 residues. The germline V gene has CDR1 GTSNPN and CDR2 SVGIG (reference sequence). Trimming took off 2 bases at V and 15 bases at J, with 11 bases between the two ends.

This chain joins TRBV18 and TRBJ2-7; perhaps TRBD1 as D (5 bases). The CDR3 contains 12 residues. The V gene's germline CDR1 is KGHSH and CDR2 LQKENI. Between the trimmed V and J ends, which lost 1 base and 6 bases, there was a span of 7 bases. CDR3 bases: TGTGCCAGCTCACCACTAGGGGTCGAGCAGTACTTC. Amino acid sequence: CASSPLGVEQYF.

The gene calls are TRBV27 and TRBJ2-2; 11 bases map to TRBD1. J was trimmed by 7 bases and V by 0 bases; bases with no gene match: 7. Germline CDR1 reads MNHEY; CDR2 reads SMNVEV (reference sequence). This CDR3 spans 17 amino acids. CDR3 region: CASSLSGTGGKGGELFF. The CDR3 DNA reads as TGTGCCAGCAGTTTATCGGGGACAGGGGGTAAGGGCGGGGAGCTGTTTTTT.

The rearrangement joins TRBV5-1 to TRBJ2-5, with TRBD1 identical over 8 bases. This CDR3 region has 12 residues. With 1 base clipped from V and 9 bases from J, the junction kept 2 bases outside the gene matches. Per the germline V gene, CDR1 is SGHRS and CDR2 is YFSETQ. CDR3 loop: CASSLRGQAQYF. The CDR3 DNA reads TGCGCCAGCAGCTTGAGGGGACAGGCCCAGTACTTC.

V usage is TRBV10-3 and J usage is TRBJ1-3; perhaps TRBD1 as D (6 bases). Germline values: CDR1 ENHRY, CDR2 SYGVKD. Trimming left V 8 bases short and J 0 bases short, with 14 bases between. The CDR3 loop spans 15 amino acids. The CDR3 spells CAIAAGVPSGNTIYF. CDR3 bases: TGTGCCATCGCCGCAGGGGTCCCCTCTGGAAACACCATATATTTT.

The V and J genes are TRBV28 and TRBJ2-7, with TRBD1 matching 7 bases. The V segment lost 3 bases and the J segment 2 bases; nucleotides outside the gene matches: 4. Germline CDR1 is MDHEN and CDR2 is SYDVKM. CDR3 length: 14 residues. In nucleotides, the CDR3 is TGTGCCAGCAGTTTGTTCCAGGGGGCCTACGAGCAGTACTTC. It encodes CASSLFQGAYEQYF. The variable domain in full, with the rest retrieved from reference TRBV28 and TRBJ2-7, is DVKVTQSSRYLVKRTGEKVFLECVQDMDHENMFWYRQDPGLGLRLIYFSYDVKMKEKGDIPEGYSVSREKKERFSLILESASTNQTSMYLCASSLFQGAYEQYFGPGTRLTVT.

V and J are TRBV30 and TRBJ2-3, with a weak D call TRBD2 (6 bases). This CDR3 has 14 residues. Germline assignment: CDR1 GTSNPN and CDR2 SVGIG (reference sequence). V was shortened by 2 bases and J by 1 base, with 10 bases between the two germline ends. The CDR3, as DNA: TGTGCCTGGAGTAGGGGACTCGGCACAGATACGCAGTATTTT. It codes for CAWSRGLGTDTQYF.